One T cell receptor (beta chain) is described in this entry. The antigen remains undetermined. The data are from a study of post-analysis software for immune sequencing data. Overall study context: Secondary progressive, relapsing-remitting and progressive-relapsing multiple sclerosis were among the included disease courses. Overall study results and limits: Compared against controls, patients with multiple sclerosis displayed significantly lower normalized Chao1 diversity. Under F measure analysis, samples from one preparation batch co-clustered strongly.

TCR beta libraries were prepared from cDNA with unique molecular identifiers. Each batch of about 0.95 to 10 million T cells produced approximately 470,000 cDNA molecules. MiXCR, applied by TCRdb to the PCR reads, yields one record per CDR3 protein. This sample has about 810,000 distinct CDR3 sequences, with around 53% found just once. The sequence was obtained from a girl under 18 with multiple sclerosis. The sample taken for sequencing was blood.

CDR3: CSALDDRENSYEQYF. DNA of the CDR3: TGCAGTGCCCTGGACGACAGAGAAAACTCCTACGAGCAGTACTTC. V and J are TRBV20-1 and TRBJ2-7; possibly TRBD1 for D (5 bases). The CDR3 has 15 amino acids. Germline-derived CDR1 and CDR2 are DFQATT and SNEGSKA (reference sequence). Trimming took off 6 bases at V and 0 bases at J, with 18 bases between the two ends.